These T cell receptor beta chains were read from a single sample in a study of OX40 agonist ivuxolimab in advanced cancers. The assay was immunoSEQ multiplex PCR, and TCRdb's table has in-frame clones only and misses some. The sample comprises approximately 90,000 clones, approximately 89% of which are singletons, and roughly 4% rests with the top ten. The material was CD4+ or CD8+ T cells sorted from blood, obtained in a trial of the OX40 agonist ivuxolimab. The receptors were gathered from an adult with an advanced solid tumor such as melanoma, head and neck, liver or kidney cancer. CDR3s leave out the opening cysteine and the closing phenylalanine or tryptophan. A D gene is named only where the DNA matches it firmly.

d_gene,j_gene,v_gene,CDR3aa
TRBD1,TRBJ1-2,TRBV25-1,ASSELGRGQNYGYT
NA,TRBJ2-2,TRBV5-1,ASSLGSPNTGELF
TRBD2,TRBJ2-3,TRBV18,ASSGGRVTDTQY
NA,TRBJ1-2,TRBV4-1,ASSQDMSGRSNGYT
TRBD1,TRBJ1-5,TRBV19,ASSSRPGTGRAILPQH
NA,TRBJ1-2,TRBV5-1,ASSSDTGLSDYGYT
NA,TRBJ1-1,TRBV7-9,ASSLEGWTEAF
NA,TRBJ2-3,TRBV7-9,ASSLSAGTDTQY
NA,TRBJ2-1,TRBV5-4,ASSLDGPSYNEQF
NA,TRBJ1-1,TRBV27,ASSPRQNTEAF
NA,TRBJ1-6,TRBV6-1,ASSLDSNNSPLH
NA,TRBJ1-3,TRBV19,ASSMGVSGNTIY
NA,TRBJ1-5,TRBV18,ASSPKRVMSNQPQH
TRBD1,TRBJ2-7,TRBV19,ASSGRTGSSYEQY
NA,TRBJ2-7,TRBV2,ASSEIGSGKQY
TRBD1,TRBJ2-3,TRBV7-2,ASSFRAPGQGTDTQY
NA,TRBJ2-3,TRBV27,ASSLVAYTDTQY
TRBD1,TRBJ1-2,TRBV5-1,ASSLVQGGKDGYT
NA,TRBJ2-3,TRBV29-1,SVRTNTQY